The following is a TCR beta chain sequence with its context. Its antigen is currently unknown. Germline CDR1 and CDR2: DFQATT and SNEGSKA (reference sequence). CDR3 size: 17 residues. V was shortened by 5 bases and J by 0 bases, with 22 bases between the two germline ends. This record comes from a study of blood T cells in healthy people across ages. Study summary: About one barcoded beta molecule per two T cells was captured by template switching. Study conclusions and caveats: The long-lived group displayed more naive CD4+ cells, plus higher diversity, than the aged donors did. In the absence of known donor CMV status, changes in expanded clonotypes were possibly confounded.

The second PCR ran roughly 7 to 12 cycles with a sample-barcoded 5' primer and J-beta primers. TCRdb fed the 5' RACE reads into MiXCR, producing one record per CDR3 protein. The sample yields about 1 million distinct CDR3 sequences, less than 25% seen once. Isolated PBMCs totaled at least 6.5 million in each sample. The same sample was also studied in work on T cells of mothers and their children.

This chain joins TRBV20-1 and TRBJ1-1, with D unclear. This sequence originates from a girl aged 2-10 years in good health. The sample was blood. CDR3 sequence reads: CSAPPRRVGGLNTEAFF. DNA for the CDR3: TGCAGTGCTCCTCCTAGACGCGTAGGAGGATTGAACACTGAAGCTTTCTTT.